The source of this TCR beta chain is a study of T cells in Graves' hyperthyroidism and ophthalmopathy. Germline V gene data show CDR1 as SGDLS and CDR2 as YYNGEE. Trimming removed 3 bases at V and 0 bases at J, with 10 bases between. The CDR3 covers 14 residues. This clonotype appeared a few times. Amplified TCR beta CDR3 regions came from RNA transcripts. HTBI primers were employed in a first-round RT-PCR of the TCR CDR3. TCRdb re-derived calls from the multiplex PCR reads in MiXCR, one entry per CDR3 protein. The table records about 600,000 distinct CDR3 sequences, approximately 14% of them present only once.

The sequence derives from a woman aged 45-59 years with Graves' ophthalmopathy. The V call is TRBV9, the J call TRBJ2-7; D is undetermined. Sequencing was performed on blood. The CDR3 nucleotides read TGTGCCAGCAGCGCTTTGGCGAACTCCTACGAGCAGTACTTC. Its protein is CASSALANSYEQYF.